Listed below are T cell receptor beta chains from one sample, sequenced in a study of cytomegalovirus exposure and HLA in healthy donors. Here immunoSEQ multiplex PCR was the method, and the copy in TCRdb shows in-frame clones only, minus some. The table shows 85,000 to 100,000 clones, with 60% to 80% occurring only once. The sequencing sample was made of PBMCs. The receptors were gathered from a man aged 45-60 years in good health and CMV-seropositive. CDR3s include the opening cysteine and the closing phenylalanine or tryptophan. D genes are given only for firm matches. Size is stated for part of the rows, as once, few or many counts, or as a class when the clone is expanded.

j_call: TRBJ1-2
v_call: TRBV6-1
clone_size: NA
d_call: NA
cdr3_nt: TGTGCCAGCATGGTTACAGAAACAAACTATGGCTACACCTTC
cdr3_aa: CASMVTETNYGYTF

j_call: TRBJ2-7
v_call: TRBV6-8
clone_size: NA
d_call: NA
cdr3_nt: TGTGCCAGCAGTCCGCCAGACTTC
cdr3_aa: CASSPPDF

j_call: TRBJ1-4
v_call: TRBV30
clone_size: NA
d_call: TRBD1
cdr3_nt: TGTGCCTGGTGTGGACAGGGCTATTCAACTAATGAAAAACTGTTTTTT
cdr3_aa: CAWCGQGYSTNEKLFF

j_call: TRBJ2-2
v_call: TRBV19
clone_size: NA
d_call: TRBD1
cdr3_nt: TGTGCCAGTAAAACCGGACAGGCTATCACCGGGGAGCTGTTTTTT
cdr3_aa: CASKTGQAITGELFF

j_call: TRBJ2-7
v_call: TRBV5-3
clone_size: few
d_call: TRBD2
cdr3_nt: TGTGCCAGAAGCTCGGTAGCGGGGGGGGCTCGAGAGCAGTACTTC
cdr3_aa: CARSSVAGGAREQYF

j_call: TRBJ1-1
v_call: TRBV7-2
clone_size: few
d_call: TRBD1
cdr3_nt: TGTGCCAGCAGCTCAACAGGGGGCGGGTTGGGCACTGAAGCTTTCTTT
cdr3_aa: CASSSTGGGLGTEAFF

j_call: TRBJ2-3
v_call: TRBV9
clone_size: NA
d_call: TRBD2
cdr3_nt: TGTGCCAGCAGCGCCGCGGGGGGGAGCACAGATACGCAGTATTTT
cdr3_aa: CASSAAGGSTDTQYF

j_call: TRBJ2-1
v_call: TRBV9
clone_size: few
d_call: TRBD2
cdr3_nt: TGTGCCAGCAGCAAGGGGACTAGCGCCGACAATGAGCAGTTCTTC
cdr3_aa: CASSKGTSADNEQFF

j_call: TRBJ1-2
v_call: TRBV25-1
clone_size: NA
d_call: NA
cdr3_nt: TGTGCCAGCAAGGGGCAGGGGAAGGACTATGGCTACACCTTC
cdr3_aa: CASKGQGKDYGYTF

j_call: TRBJ1-1
v_call: TRBV30
clone_size: NA
d_call: NA
cdr3_nt: TGTGCCTGGAGTACAGGCCTACGCACTGAAGCTTTCTTT
cdr3_aa: CAWSTGLRTEAFF

j_call: TRBJ2-1
v_call: TRBV7-9
clone_size: once
d_call: TRBD2
cdr3_nt: TGTGCCAGCAGCTTAGGGACTAGCAGCTACAATGAGCAGTTCTTC
cdr3_aa: CASSLGTSSYNEQFF

j_call: TRBJ2-1
v_call: TRBV15
clone_size: NA
d_call: TRBD1
cdr3_nt: TGTGCCACCAGCCTCCGGGTCAGGGGGTGGGGCAATGAGCAGTTCTTC
cdr3_aa: CATSLRVRGWGNEQFF

j_call: TRBJ2-7
v_call: TRBV19
clone_size: NA
d_call: TRBD2
cdr3_nt: TGTGCCAGTAGCCTTGATACTAGCGGGGAATCCTACGAGCAGTACTTC
cdr3_aa: CASSLDTSGESYEQYF

j_call: TRBJ1-3
v_call: TRBV30
clone_size: NA
d_call: TRBD1
cdr3_nt: TGTGCCTGGAGTGCCCTGACAGGGGGCAGGGGAAACACCATATATTTT
cdr3_aa: CAWSALTGGRGNTIYF

j_call: TRBJ2-7
v_call: TRBV5-1
clone_size: NA
d_call: TRBD1
cdr3_nt: TGCGCCAGCAGGGTGGGGACAGGAGAGAACTACGAGCAGTACTTC
cdr3_aa: CASRVGTGENYEQYF

j_call: TRBJ2-2
v_call: TRBV15
clone_size: NA
d_call: NA
cdr3_nt: TGTGCCACCAGCCCCGACAGGAACACCGGGGAGCTGTTTTTT
cdr3_aa: CATSPDRNTGELFF

j_call: TRBJ1-1
v_call: TRBV30
clone_size: medium-sized
d_call: NA
cdr3_nt: TGTGCCTGGAGCAGTTCGATTCGTGGTGAAGCTTTCTTT
cdr3_aa: CAWSSSIRGEAFF

j_call: TRBJ1-4
v_call: TRBV18
clone_size: once
d_call: NA
cdr3_nt: TGTGCCAGCTCACCAAATCCCGGGACAAGGGTTGAAAAACTGTTTTTT
cdr3_aa: CASSPNPGTRVEKLFF

j_call: TRBJ2-4
v_call: TRBV2
clone_size: NA
d_call: NA
cdr3_nt: TGTGCCAGCAGTGACCTAATGGTCAAAAACATTCAGTACTTC
cdr3_aa: CASSDLMVKNIQYF

j_call: TRBJ2-5
v_call: TRBV9
clone_size: NA
d_call: NA
cdr3_nt: TGTGCCAGCAGCGAAGGGGTGGCGGGGGCTGCCGGAGAGACCCAGTACTTC
cdr3_aa: CASSEGVAGAAGETQYF

j_call: TRBJ2-1
v_call: TRBV4-3
clone_size: NA
d_call: NA
cdr3_nt: TGCGCCAGCAGCCAAGAAAACCGCGGGGGCCACAATGAGCAGTTCTTC
cdr3_aa: CASSQENRGGHNEQFF

j_call: TRBJ2-7
v_call: TRBV5-8
clone_size: NA
d_call: TRBD2
cdr3_nt: TGTGCCAGCACCCCGCGACTAGCGGCCCCCACCGTCATCGAGCAGTACTTC
cdr3_aa: CASTPRLAAPTVIEQYF